Shown below are 16 T cell receptor beta chains from a single sample sequenced in a study of blood T cell repertoires in COVID-19. The repertoire was sequenced with immunoSEQ multiplex PCR; TCRdb's copy has only in-frame clones and lacks some. The sample lists approximately 300,000 clones; 87% were seen once. The material sequenced was peripheral blood. The source is a woman aged 45-65 years who had recovered from COVID-19.

V is TRBV4-3 and J is TRBJ2-1, with D unresolved. Germline V gene sequence: CDR1 LGHNA, CDR2 YSLEER. This CDR3 region has 14 residues. Trimming stripped 3 bases from V and 9 bases from J, with 15 bases between. The chain's CDR3 is CASSQRKVITEQFF. For the CDR3, the DNA is TGCGCCAGCAGCCAGAGGAAAGTGATCACTGAGCAGTTCTTC.

This clone was detected once. The chain joins TRBV21-1 to TRBJ1-2. TRBV21-1 is flagged as a pseudogene. CDR3 size: 16 residues. The CDR3 region has the DNA TGTGCCAGCAGCAAACGGGGGGGGATGATATGGTATGGCTACACCTTC. Protein: CASSKRGGMIWYGYTF.

The chain employs TRBV6-6 and TRBJ1-1; weak D call: TRBD1 (6 bases). V dropped 6 bases and J dropped 5 bases, with 16 bases sitting between them. The CDR3 loop spans 14 amino acids. The germline V gene has CDR1 MNHNY and CDR2 SVGAGI (reference sequence). In DNA form, the CDR3 reads TGTGCCAGCAGGACATACAGGGTTAAAACTGAAGCTTTCTTT. Protein: CASRTYRVKTEAFF.

The rearrangement uses TRBV19 and TRBJ2-5; no definite D call. This CDR3 is 13 amino acids long. Germline V gives CDR1 LNHDA, CDR2 SQIVND (reference sequence). Trimming removed 3 bases from V and 3 bases from J, with 8 bases in between. CDR3 DNA sequence: TGTGCCAGTAGTATCCAGTTGGAAGAGACCCAGTACTTC. Translated: CASSIQLEETQYF.

This clone was seen only a few times. This chain joins TRBV15 and TRBJ1-1, with 10 bases lining up with TRBD1. CDR1 is LNHNV, CDR2 YYDKDF, per germline (reference sequence). The CDR3 extends over 19 amino acids. The junction had 21 bases not matched to a gene; V was cut back by 0 bases and J by 11 bases. The CDR3 nucleotides are TGTGCCACCAGCAGAGATTCCGTCGGGACAGGGGTTTTGAACCGTCGGGCTTTCTTT. It encodes CATSRDSVGTGVLNRRAFF.

The gene calls are TRBV5-6 and TRBJ2-5; D is unclear. The germline V gene encodes CDR1 SGHDT and CDR2 YYEEEE. V shed 0 bases and J shed 3 bases, with 12 bases lying between them. This CDR3 comprises 15 residues. The CDR3 sequence is CASSLALGGEETQYF. CDR3 in DNA: TGTGCCAGCAGCTTGGCGCTAGGTGGAGAAGAGACCCAGTACTTC.

The rearrangement uses TRBV7-2 and TRBJ2-1, with 8 bases lining up with TRBD2. Germline CDR1 reads SGHTA; CDR2 reads FQGNSA. V lost 5 bases to trimming and J lost 6 bases; unmatched junction nucleotides: 6. This CDR3 is 14 amino acids long. CDR3 region: CASSIGGVINEQFF. The CDR3 DNA follows: TGTGCCAGCAGCATCGGGGGGGTGATCAATGAGCAGTTCTTC. Combining the CDR3 with reference TRBV7-2 and TRBJ2-1 gives the whole variable domain GAGVSQSPSNKVTEKGKDVELRCDPISGHTALYWYRQSLGQGLEFLIYFQGNSAPDKSGLPSDRFSAERTGGSVSTLTIQRTQQEDSAVYLCASSIGGVINEQFFGPGTRLTVL.

Only a few counts were recorded for this clone. V usage is TRBV7-2 and J usage is TRBJ1-2, with TRBD1 as a possible D gene (6 bases). Germline CDR1 reads SGHTA; CDR2 reads FQGNSA. The CDR3 spans 15 residues. Deletions cut 3 bases from V and 4 bases from J, with 15 bases between. The CDR3 sequence is CASSFSGPGAYGYTF. The CDR3 DNA reads TGTGCCAGCAGCTTCTCTGGGCCAGGGGCCTATGGCTACACCTTC.

The chain couples TRBV14 to TRBJ2-7, with D possibly being TRBD1 (5 bases). CDR1 and CDR2 from the germline V gene are SGHDN and FVKESK. V dropped 1 base and J dropped 9 bases, with 16 bases sitting between them. CDR3 length equals 14 residues. CDR3 DNA sequence: TGTGCCAGCAGCCAAGTTCATCCAGGGATCGGGCAGTACTTC. It is translated as CASSQVHPGIGQYF. The variable domain in full, completed from reference TRBV14 and TRBJ2-7, reads EAGVTQFPSHSVIEKGQTVTLRCDPISGHDNLYWYRRVMGKEIKFLLHFVKESKQDESGMPNNRFLAERTGGTYSTLKVQPAELEDSGVYFCASSQVHPGIGQYFGPGTRLTVT.

V is TRBV5-1 and J is TRBJ1-2; possibly TRBD1 for D (5 bases). The CDR3 is 15 amino acids. Germline V lookup: CDR1 SGHRS, CDR2 YFSETQ. Trimming took 0 bases from V and 6 from J, leaving 15 bases between them. CDR3 in amino acids: CASSLAAGGTDGYTF. The DNA for the CDR3 is TGCGCCAGCAGCTTGGCTGCCGGGGGGACGGATGGCTACACCTTC.

V and J are TRBV12-3 or TRBV12-4 and TRBJ1-5; D remains unclear. V dropped 3 bases and J dropped 5 bases, with 8 bases sitting between them. The CDR3 spans 13 residues. The CDR3 spells CASSLFGDQPQHF. Here the CDR3 DNA reads TGTGCCAGCAGTTTGTTCGGGGATCAGCCCCAGCATTTT.

The chain recombines TRBV6-5 with TRBJ2-3; tentatively, D is TRBD2 (7 bases). The CDR3 loop spans 15 amino acids. Germline-derived CDR1 and CDR2 are MNHEY and SVGAGI. With 0 bases removed from V and 4 bases from J, the gap between germline ends came to 11 bases. CDR3 sequence reads: CASSYSGGAPDTQYF. CDR3 nucleotides: TGTGCCAGCAGTTACTCGGGGGGGGCCCCAGATACGCAGTATTTT.

The genes are TRBV7-8 and TRBJ2-1; D is ambiguous. V dropped 1 base and J dropped 2 bases, with 6 bases sitting between them. This CDR3 region has 14 residues. Germline lookup yields CDR1 SGHVS and CDR2 FQNEAQ. The CDR3 sequence is CASSLDRAYNEQFF. The CDR3 DNA reads TGTGCCAGCAGCTTAGACCGAGCCTACAATGAGCAGTTCTTC. Looking up the rest from reference TRBV7-8 and TRBJ2-1 gives the full variable domain: GAGVSQSPRYKVAKRGQDVALRCDPISGHVSLFWYQQALGQGPEFLTYFQNEAQLDKSGLPSDRFFAERPEGSVSTLKIQRTQQEDSAVYLCASSLDRAYNEQFFGPGTRLTVL.

The genes are TRBV5-1 and TRBJ2-3; a possible D gene is TRBD1 (5 bases). Germline values: CDR1 SGHRS, CDR2 YFSETQ. V dropped 2 bases and J dropped 2 bases, with 12 bases sitting between them. This CDR3 is built from 15 residues. CDR3 nucleotide sequence: TGCGCCAGCAGCTTAGCTAGGGGTGCCACAGATACGCAGTATTTT. Translating gives CASSLARGATDTQYF.

A single count supports this clone. The rearrangement uses TRBV7-3 and TRBJ2-7; D is unresolved. Germline loops: CDR1 SGHTA, CDR2 FQGTGA. The CDR3 contains 14 residues. V was trimmed by 1 base and J by 3 bases, leaving 10 bases between them. This CDR3 reads CASSLMPAGYEQYF. CDR3 bases: TGTGCCAGCAGCTTAATGCCCGCCGGCTACGAGCAGTACTTC.

V is TRBV6-1 and J is TRBJ2-5; 9 bases are a match to TRBD2. V trimming: 5 bases; J trimming: 5 bases; junction bases outside the gene matches: 9. The CDR3 spans 15 residues. Germline V gene data show CDR1 as MNHNS and CDR2 as SASEGT. The CDR3 loop reads CASSILQAGGETQYF. The CDR3 DNA is TGTGCCAGCAGTATCCTACAGGCGGGAGGGGAGACCCAGTACTTC.